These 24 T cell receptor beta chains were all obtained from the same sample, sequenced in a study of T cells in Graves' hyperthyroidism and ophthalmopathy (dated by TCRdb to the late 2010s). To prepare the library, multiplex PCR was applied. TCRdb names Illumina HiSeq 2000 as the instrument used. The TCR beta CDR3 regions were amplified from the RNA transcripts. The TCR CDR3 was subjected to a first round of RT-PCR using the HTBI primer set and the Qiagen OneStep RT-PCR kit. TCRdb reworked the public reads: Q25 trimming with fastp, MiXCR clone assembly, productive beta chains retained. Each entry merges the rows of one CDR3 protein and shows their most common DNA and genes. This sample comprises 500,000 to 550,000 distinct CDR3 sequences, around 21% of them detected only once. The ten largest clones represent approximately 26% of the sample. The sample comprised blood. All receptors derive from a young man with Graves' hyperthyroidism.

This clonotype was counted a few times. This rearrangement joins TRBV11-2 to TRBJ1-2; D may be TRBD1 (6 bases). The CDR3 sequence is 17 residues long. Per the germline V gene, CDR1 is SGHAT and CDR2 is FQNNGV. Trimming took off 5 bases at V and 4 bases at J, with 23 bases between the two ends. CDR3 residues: CASSPLRGRGVAYGYTF. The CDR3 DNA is TGTGCCAGCAGCCCTCTGAGGGGCAGGGGCGTTGCCTATGGCTACACCTTC.

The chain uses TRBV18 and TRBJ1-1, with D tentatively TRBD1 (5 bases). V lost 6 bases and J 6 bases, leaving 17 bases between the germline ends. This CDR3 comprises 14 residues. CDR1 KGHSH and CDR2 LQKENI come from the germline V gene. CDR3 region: CASSPDQGYAEAFF. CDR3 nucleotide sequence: TGTGCCAGCTCGCCCGATCAGGGATACGCTGAAGCTTTCTTT.

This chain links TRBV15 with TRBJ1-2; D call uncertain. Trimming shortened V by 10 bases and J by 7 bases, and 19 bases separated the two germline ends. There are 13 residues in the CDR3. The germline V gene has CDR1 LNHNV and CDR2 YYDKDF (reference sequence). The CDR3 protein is CAISPAHYGGYTF. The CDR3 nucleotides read TGTGCCATCTCTCCCGCGCACTATGGTGGCTACACCTTC.

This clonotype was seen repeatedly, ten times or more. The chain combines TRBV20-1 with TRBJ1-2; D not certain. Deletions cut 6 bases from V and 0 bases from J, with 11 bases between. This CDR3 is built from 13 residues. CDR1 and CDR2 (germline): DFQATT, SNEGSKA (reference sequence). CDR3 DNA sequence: TGCAGTGCGGACGGAGGGACTAACTATGGCTACACCTTC. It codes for CSADGGTNYGYTF.

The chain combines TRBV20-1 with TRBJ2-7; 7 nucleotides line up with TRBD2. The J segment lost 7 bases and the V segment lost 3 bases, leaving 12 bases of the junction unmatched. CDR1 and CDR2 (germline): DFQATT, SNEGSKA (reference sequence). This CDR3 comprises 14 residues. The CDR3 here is CSARGSGGAEEQYF. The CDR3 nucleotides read TGCAGTGCTAGGGGGTCGGGGGGAGCGGAAGAGCAGTACTTC.

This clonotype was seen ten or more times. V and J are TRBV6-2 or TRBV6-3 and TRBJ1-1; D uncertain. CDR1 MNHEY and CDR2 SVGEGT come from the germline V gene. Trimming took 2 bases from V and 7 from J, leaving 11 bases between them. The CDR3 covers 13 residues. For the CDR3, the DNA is TGTGCCAGCAGTTACCCCGTATGGGGTGAAGCTTTCTTT. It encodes CASSYPVWGEAFF.

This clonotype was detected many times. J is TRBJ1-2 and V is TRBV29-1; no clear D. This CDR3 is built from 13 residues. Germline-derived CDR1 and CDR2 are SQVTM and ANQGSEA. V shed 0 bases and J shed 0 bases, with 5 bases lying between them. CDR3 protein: CSVEEGTNYGYTF. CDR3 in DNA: TGCAGCGTTGAAGAGGGGACTAACTATGGCTACACCTTC.

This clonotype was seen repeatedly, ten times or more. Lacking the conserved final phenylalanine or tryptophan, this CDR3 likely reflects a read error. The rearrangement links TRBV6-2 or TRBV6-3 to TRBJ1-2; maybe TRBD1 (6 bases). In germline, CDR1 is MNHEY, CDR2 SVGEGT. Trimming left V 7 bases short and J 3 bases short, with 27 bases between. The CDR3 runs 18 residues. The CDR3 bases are TGTGCCAGCACCGCAAAAACACGGACAGCTGAATCCGACTATGGCTACACCCTC. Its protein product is CASTAKTRTAESDYGYTL.

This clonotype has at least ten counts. The CDR3 spells CASSYWPKDTEAFF. For the CDR3, the DNA is TGTGCCAGCAGTTACTGGCCCAAGGACACTGAAGCTTTCTTT. The J gene is TRBJ1-1, the V gene TRBV6-2 or TRBV6-3; D is unclear. This CDR3 has 14 amino acids. V shed 1 base and J shed 3 bases, with 9 bases lying between them. Germline V lookup: CDR1 MNHEY, CDR2 SVGEGT.

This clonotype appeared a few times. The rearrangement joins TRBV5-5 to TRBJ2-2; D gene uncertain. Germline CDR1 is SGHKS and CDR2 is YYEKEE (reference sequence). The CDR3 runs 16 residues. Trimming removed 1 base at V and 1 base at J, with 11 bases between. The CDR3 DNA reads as TGTGCCAGCAGCTTGAATCCGGGCGAGAACACCGGGGAGCTGTTTTTT. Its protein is CASSLNPGENTGELFF.

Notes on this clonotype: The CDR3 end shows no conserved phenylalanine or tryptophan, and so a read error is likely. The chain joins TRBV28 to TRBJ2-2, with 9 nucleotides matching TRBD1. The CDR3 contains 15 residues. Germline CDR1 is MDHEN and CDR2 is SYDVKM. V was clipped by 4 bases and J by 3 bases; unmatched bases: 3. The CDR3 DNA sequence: TGTGCCAGCAGTTCCGGGACAGGGCACACCGGGGAGCTGTTTTTG. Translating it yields CASSSGTGHTGELFL.

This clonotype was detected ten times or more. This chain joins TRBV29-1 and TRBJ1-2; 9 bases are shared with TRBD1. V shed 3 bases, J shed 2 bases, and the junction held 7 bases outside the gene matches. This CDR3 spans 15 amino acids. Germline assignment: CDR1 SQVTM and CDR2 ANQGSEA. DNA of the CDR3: TGCAGCGTTGACCCGGGACAGGGCCTAAACTATGGCTACACCTTC. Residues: CSVDPGQGLNYGYTF.

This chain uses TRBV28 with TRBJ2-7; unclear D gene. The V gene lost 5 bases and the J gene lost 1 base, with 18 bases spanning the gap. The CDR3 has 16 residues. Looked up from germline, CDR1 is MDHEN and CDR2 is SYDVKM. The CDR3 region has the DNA TGTGCCAGCAGTCAACTTCCTCAGCCGTCGTCCTACGAGCAGTACTTC. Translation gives CASSQLPQPSSYEQYF.

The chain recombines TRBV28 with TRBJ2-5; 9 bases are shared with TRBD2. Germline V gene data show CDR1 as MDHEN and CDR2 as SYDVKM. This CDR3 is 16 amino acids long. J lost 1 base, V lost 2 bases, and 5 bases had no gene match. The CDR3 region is CASSLGGGRVQETQYF. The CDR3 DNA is TGTGCCAGCAGTTTAGGAGGCGGGAGGGTCCAAGAGACCCAGTACTTC. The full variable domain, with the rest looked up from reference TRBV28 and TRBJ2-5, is DVKVTQSSRYLVKRTGEKVFLECVQDMDHENMFWYRQDPGLGLRLIYFSYDVKMKEKGDIPEGYSVSREKKERFSLILESASTNQTSMYLCASSLGGGRVQETQYFGPGTRLLVL.

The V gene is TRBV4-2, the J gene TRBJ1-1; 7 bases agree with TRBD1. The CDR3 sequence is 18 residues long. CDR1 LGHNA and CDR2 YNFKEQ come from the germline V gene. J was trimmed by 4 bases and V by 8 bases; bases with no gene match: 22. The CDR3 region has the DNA TGTGCCAGCGGTGACAGGGCCGCCGTCGTTTTCGGGGGCACTGAAGCTTTCTTT. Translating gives CASGDRAAVVFGGTEAFF.

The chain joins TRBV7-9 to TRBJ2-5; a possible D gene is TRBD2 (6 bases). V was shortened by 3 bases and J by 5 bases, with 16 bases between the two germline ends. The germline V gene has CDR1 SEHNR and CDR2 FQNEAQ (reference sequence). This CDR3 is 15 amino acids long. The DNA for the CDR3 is TGTGCCAGCAGCTTTAGCGGAGGGGAGTGGGAGACCCAGTACTTC. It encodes CASSFSGGEWETQYF.

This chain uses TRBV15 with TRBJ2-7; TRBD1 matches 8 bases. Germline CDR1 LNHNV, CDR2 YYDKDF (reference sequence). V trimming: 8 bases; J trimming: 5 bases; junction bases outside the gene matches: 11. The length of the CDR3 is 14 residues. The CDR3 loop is CATPFRDRHDEQYF. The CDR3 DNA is TGTGCCACCCCGTTCCGGGACAGGCATGACGAGCAGTACTTC.

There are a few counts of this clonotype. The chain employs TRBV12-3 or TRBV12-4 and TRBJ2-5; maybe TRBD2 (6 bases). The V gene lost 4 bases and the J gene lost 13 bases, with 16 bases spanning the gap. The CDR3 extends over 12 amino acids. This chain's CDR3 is CASSSGRGMGYF. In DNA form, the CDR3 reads TGTGCCAGCAGTTCCGGACGGGGGATGGGGTACTTC.

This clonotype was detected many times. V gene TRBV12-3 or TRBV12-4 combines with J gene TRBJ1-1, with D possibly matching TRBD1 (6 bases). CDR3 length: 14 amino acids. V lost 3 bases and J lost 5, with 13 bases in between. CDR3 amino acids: CASSFGQLGTEAFF. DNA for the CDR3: TGTGCCAGCAGTTTCGGACAGCTGGGGACTGAAGCTTTCTTT.

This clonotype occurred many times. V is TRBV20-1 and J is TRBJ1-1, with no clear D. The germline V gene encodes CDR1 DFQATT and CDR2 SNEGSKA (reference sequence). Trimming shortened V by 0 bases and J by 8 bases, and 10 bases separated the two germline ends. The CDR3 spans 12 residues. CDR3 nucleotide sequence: TGCAGTGCTAGAGATCCTACGGCAGAAGCTTTCTTT. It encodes CSARDPTAEAFF.

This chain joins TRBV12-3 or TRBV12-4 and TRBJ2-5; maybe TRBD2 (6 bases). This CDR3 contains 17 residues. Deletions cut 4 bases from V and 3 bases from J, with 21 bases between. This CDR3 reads CASSSPVRGTGEETQYF. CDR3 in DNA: TGTGCCAGCAGTTCCCCCGTTCGGGGGACCGGGGAAGAGACCCAGTACTTC.

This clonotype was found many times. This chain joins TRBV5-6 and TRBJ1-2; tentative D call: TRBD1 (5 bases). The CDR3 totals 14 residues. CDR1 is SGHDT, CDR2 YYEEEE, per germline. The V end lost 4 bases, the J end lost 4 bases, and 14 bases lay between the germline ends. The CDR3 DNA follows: TGTGCCAGCAGCCTCGGACCACAGGTCTATGGCTACACCTTC. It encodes CASSLGPQVYGYTF.

The CDR3 is CASSISSGQLYGYTF. Here the CDR3 DNA reads TGTGCCAGCAGCATATCATCTGGACAGCTATATGGCTACACCTTC. This chain connects TRBV11-2 to TRBJ1-2, with a weak D call TRBD1 (6 bases). V lost 5 bases to trimming and J lost 5 bases, with 18 bases between them. Germline CDR1 is SGHAT and CDR2 is FQNNGV. The CDR3 spans 15 residues. The entire variable domain, with the rest obtained from reference TRBV11-2 and TRBJ1-2, is as follows: EAGVAQSPRYKIIEKRQSVAFWCNPISGHATLYWYQQILGQGPKLLIQFQNNGVVDDSQLPKDRFSAERLKGVDSTLKIQPAKLEDSAVYLCASSISSGQLYGYTFGSGTRLTVV.

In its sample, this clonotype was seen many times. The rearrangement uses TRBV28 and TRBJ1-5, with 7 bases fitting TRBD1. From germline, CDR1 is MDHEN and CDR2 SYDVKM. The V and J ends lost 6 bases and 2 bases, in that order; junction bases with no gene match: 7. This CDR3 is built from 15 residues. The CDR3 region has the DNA TGTGCCAGCAGGACCAGGGGGTCGGGCAATCAGCCCCAGCATTTT. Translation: CASRTRGSGNQPQHF.